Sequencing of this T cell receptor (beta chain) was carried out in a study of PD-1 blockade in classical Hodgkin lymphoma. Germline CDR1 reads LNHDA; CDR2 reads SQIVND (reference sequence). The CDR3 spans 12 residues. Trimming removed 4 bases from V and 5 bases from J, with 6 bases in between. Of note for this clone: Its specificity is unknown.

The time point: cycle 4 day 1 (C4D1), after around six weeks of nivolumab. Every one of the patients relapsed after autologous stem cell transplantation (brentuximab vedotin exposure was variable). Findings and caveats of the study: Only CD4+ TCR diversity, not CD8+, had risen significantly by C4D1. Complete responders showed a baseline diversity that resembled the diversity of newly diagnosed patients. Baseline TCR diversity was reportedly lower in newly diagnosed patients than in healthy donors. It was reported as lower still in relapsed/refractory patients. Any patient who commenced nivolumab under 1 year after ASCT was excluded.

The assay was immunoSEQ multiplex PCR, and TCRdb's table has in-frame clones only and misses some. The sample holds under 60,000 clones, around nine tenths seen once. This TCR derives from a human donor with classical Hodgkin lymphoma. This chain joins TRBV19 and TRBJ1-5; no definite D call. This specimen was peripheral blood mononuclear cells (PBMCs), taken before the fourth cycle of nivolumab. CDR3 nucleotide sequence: TGTGCCAGTAGTACCATGGATCAGCCCCAGCATTTT. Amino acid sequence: CASSTMDQPQHF.